One and the same sample provided the 22 T cell receptor beta chains below, sequenced in a study of graft-versus-host responses after intestinal transplantation. The assay was immunoSEQ multiplex PCR, and TCRdb's table has in-frame clones only and misses some. The sample lists around 90,000 clones; around nine tenths were seen once. No antigen has been identified for these receptors. Sequences were derived from unstimulated CD4+ T cells sorted from spleen or lymph node cells, sampled before intestinal transplant. These receptors all stem from a human donor who received an intestinal transplant.

V is TRBV20-1 and J is TRBJ2-5; D is perhaps TRBD1 (6 bases). This CDR3 contains 11 residues. Trimming pared 5 bases from V and 3 bases from J, leaving 7 bases between. The germline gives CDR1 DFQATT, CDR2 SNEGSKA (reference sequence). CDR3 region: CSASGEETQYF. CDR3 coding DNA: TGCAGTGCTTCAGGGGAAGAGACCCAGTACTTC.

The gene calls are TRBV19 and TRBJ2-5; tentatively, D is TRBD1 (5 bases). This CDR3 spans 13 amino acids. Trimming cost V 4 bases and J 2 bases, with 8 bases left between them. In germline, CDR1 is LNHDA, CDR2 SQIVND (reference sequence). In DNA, the CDR3 is TGTGCCAGTAGTACAGGGTTGCAAGAGACCCAGTACTTC. As protein: CASSTGLQETQYF. The full variable domain, completed using reference TRBV19 and TRBJ2-5, is DGGITQSPKYLFRKEGQNVTLSCEQNLNHDAMYWYRQDPGQGLRLIYYSQIVNDFQKGDIAEGYSVSREKKESFPLTVTSAQKNPTAFYLCASSTGLQETQYFGPGTRLLVL.

This chain links TRBV5-6 with TRBJ2-3; D is perhaps TRBD2 (5 bases). Germline-derived CDR1 and CDR2 are SGHDT and YYEEEE. The CDR3 has 17 amino acids. Trimming stripped 4 bases from V and 1 base from J, with 19 bases between. CDR3 DNA sequence: TGTGCCAGCAGCCCTTGGGTCCAGCGGCTCGGCACAGATACGCAGTATTTT. This sequence encodes CASSPWVQRLGTDTQYF.

The chain links TRBV5-1 to TRBJ2-7; D unclear. Trimming left V 0 bases short and J 1 base short, with 8 bases between. CDR3 length: 14 residues. The germline gives CDR1 SGHRS, CDR2 YFSETQ. CDR3 sequence reads: CASSLVVGSYEQYF. The CDR3 nucleotides are TGCGCCAGCAGCTTGGTAGTGGGTTCCTACGAGCAGTACTTC.

J is TRBJ2-7 and V is TRBV7-6; TRBD2 aligns across 9 bases. The CDR3 covers 15 residues. Losses at the gene ends were 1 base for V and 4 bases for J; bases not matched to a gene: 5. Looked up from germline, CDR1 is SGHVS and CDR2 is FNYEAQ. CDR3 residues: CASSLVAGGLYEQYF. The CDR3 DNA reads TGTGCCAGCAGCTTAGTCGCGGGAGGGCTTTACGAGCAGTACTTC.

The chain employs TRBV7-2 and TRBJ2-3, with D possibly being TRBD2 (6 bases). V lost 0 bases and J lost 0, with 7 bases in between. CDR3 length equals 15 residues. Germline assignment: CDR1 SGHTA and CDR2 FQGNSA. The chain's CDR3 is CASSLAGLSTDTQYF. The CDR3 DNA reads as TGTGCCAGCAGCTTAGCGGGACTGAGCACAGATACGCAGTATTTT.

The V and J genes are TRBV6-1 and TRBJ1-2; D might be TRBD1 (5 bases). Trimming pared 5 bases from V and 2 bases from J, leaving 15 bases between. The CDR3 extends over 15 amino acids. Looked up from germline, CDR1 is MNHNS and CDR2 is SASEGT. The CDR3 here is CASSRFREPNYGYTF. The DNA for the CDR3 is TGTGCCAGCAGTCGCTTCAGGGAACCGAACTATGGCTACACCTTC.

This chain links TRBV30 with TRBJ2-3, with unresolved D. Germline-derived CDR1 and CDR2 are GTSNPN and SVGIG (reference sequence). V dropped 8 bases and J dropped 0 bases, with 12 bases sitting between them. The CDR3 consists of 13 residues. The CDR3 region is CATTWVSTDTQYF. CDR3 bases: TGTGCCACTACTTGGGTAAGCACAGATACGCAGTATTTT.

The chain employs TRBV27 and TRBJ2-3; possibly TRBD2 for D (5 bases). Germline lookup yields CDR1 MNHEY and CDR2 SMNVEV (reference sequence). The CDR3 spans 12 residues. The V and J ends lost 3 bases and 5 bases respectively, with 6 bases between them. The CDR3 is CASSFEGDTQYF. Written as DNA, the CDR3 is TGTGCCAGCAGTTTCGAGGGAGATACGCAGTATTTT.

This clone was recorded once. The rearrangement joins TRBV6-1 to TRBJ2-2, with a weak D call TRBD2 (6 bases). CDR3 length equals 19 residues. Germline V gene lookup returns CDR1 MNHNS and CDR2 SASEGT. The V end was cut by 0 bases, the J end by 1 base, with 18 bases between. CDR3 in amino acids: CASSEAVRDSTENTGELFF. The CDR3 DNA sequence: TGTGCCAGCAGTGAAGCGGTCCGGGACTCTACCGAGAACACCGGGGAGCTGTTTTTT.

This sequence joins TRBV29-1 and TRBJ1-2, with unresolved D. The germline V gene encodes CDR1 SQVTM and CDR2 ANQGSEA. The CDR3 contains 12 residues. Trimming stripped 2 bases from V and 0 bases from J, with 4 bases between. The CDR3 reads CSVEKANYGYTF. In DNA, the CDR3 is TGCAGCGTTGAAAAAGCTAACTATGGCTACACCTTC.

J is TRBJ1-5 and V is TRBV30; D is possibly TRBD1 (6 bases). The CDR3 loop spans 13 amino acids. Looked up from germline, CDR1 is GTSNPN and CDR2 is SVGIG (reference sequence). V was cut by 5 bases and J by 7 bases, with 15 bases left in between. The CDR3 DNA is TGTGCCTGGGGACCGACAGGAGACCAGCCCCAGCATTTT. As protein: CAWGPTGDQPQHF.

This rearrangement joins TRBV5-8 to TRBJ2-5, with D possibly TRBD2 on 5 matching bases. The DNA end lines up better with TRBJ2-7; the J call may be wrong. The V gene's germline CDR1 is SGHTS and CDR2 YDEGEE. The length of the CDR3 is 18 residues. CDR3 coding DNA: TGTGCCAGCAGCGCGTTCCGGAAGATAGCGATTACCTCCTACGAGCAGTACTTC. Protein: CASSAFRKIAITSYEQYF.

This chain links TRBV7-9 with TRBJ1-4; weak D call: TRBD1 (5 bases). V lost 4 bases and J 11 bases, leaving 17 bases between the germline ends. The CDR3 sequence is 14 residues long. CDR1 is SEHNR, CDR2 FQNEAQ, per germline (reference sequence). As DNA, the CDR3 is TGTGCCAGCAGCTACGACACGACCGGGGGGAAACTGTTTTTT. Translating gives CASSYDTTGGKLFF.

The chain uses TRBV19 and TRBJ1-1; 7 bases align to TRBD1. With 6 bases clipped from V and 2 bases from J, the junction kept 18 bases outside the gene matches. Germline V lookup: CDR1 LNHDA, CDR2 SQIVND (reference sequence). The CDR3 runs 18 residues. The CDR3 nucleotides are TGTGCCAGTAGCCCCGGGGTTAGGGGGCGCTTGGTTAACACTGAAGCTTTCTTT. Encoded protein: CASSPGVRGRLVNTEAFF.

The J gene is TRBJ1-5, the V gene TRBV6-8; D gene unclear. Trimming took off 6 bases at V and 1 base at J, with 7 bases between the two ends. CDR1 is MNHGY, CDR2 SAAAGT, per germline. This CDR3 comprises 13 residues. CDR3: CASRQDSNQPQHF. CDR3 in DNA: TGTGCCAGCAGGCAGGACAGCAATCAGCCCCAGCATTTT.

This clone was seen a single time. The CDR3 reads CASSQGLAGPTDTQYF. Here the CDR3 DNA reads TGTGCCAGCAGCCAAGGACTAGCGGGACCCACAGATACGCAGTATTTT. V and J are TRBV4-2 and TRBJ2-3, with 11 bases matching TRBD2. This CDR3 region has 16 residues. CDR1 and CDR2 (germline): LGHNA, YNFKEQ. Losses at the gene ends were 1 base for V and 2 bases for J; bases not matched to a gene: 2.

Notes on this clone: The same CDR3 also results from other DNA sequences found in this sample. The J gene is TRBJ1-3, the V gene TRBV6-5, with D unresolved. The CDR3 has 15 amino acids. The germline gives CDR1 MNHEY, CDR2 SVGAGI. V was cut by 3 bases and J by 0 bases, with 9 bases left in between. The CDR3 protein is CASSYSGSSGNTIYF. The CDR3 DNA reads as TGTGCCAGCAGTTATAGCGGATCCTCTGGAAACACCATATATTTT.

The V call is TRBV2, the J call TRBJ1-1; D perhaps matches TRBD1 (5 bases). This CDR3 contains 13 residues. V was cut by 5 bases and J by 2 bases, with 9 bases left in between. Looked up from germline, CDR1 is SNHLY and CDR2 is FYNNEI. The CDR3 DNA reads TGTGCCAGCAGTTTACAGGACAACACTGAAGCTTTCTTT. It codes for CASSLQDNTEAFF. Looking up the rest from reference TRBV2 and TRBJ1-1 gives the full variable domain: EPEVTQTPSHQVTQMGQEVILRCVPISNHLYFYWYRQILGQKVEFLVSFYNNEISEKSEIFDDQFSVERPDGSNFTLKIRSTKLEDSAMYFCASSLQDNTEAFFGQGTRLTVV.

The chain uses TRBV19 and TRBJ1-5; 7 bases align to TRBD1. The germline gives CDR1 LNHDA, CDR2 SQIVND (reference sequence). This CDR3 spans 17 amino acids. After removal of 4 bases from V and 4 bases from J, the junction contained 13 bases not matched to a gene. In DNA form, the CDR3 reads TGTGCCAGTAGTACGCCCGGCGACAGGGCGGTTAATCAGCCCCAGCATTTT. It encodes CASSTPGDRAVNQPQHF.

The chain has TRBV6-6 and TRBJ2-1, with 13 bases that match TRBD2. The trim removed 5 bases at V and 3 bases at J, leaving 4 bases unmatched. Germline V gene data show CDR1 as MNHNY and CDR2 as SVGAGI (reference sequence). The CDR3 contains 16 residues. CDR3 in DNA: TGTGCCAGCAGTAGAGGGACTAGCGGGGTCTACAATGAGCAGTTCTTC. Its translation is CASSRGTSGVYNEQFF.

The chain uses TRBV7-2 and TRBJ2-7, with 8 bases aligning to TRBD1. Germline CDR1 is SGHTA and CDR2 is FQGNSA. V dropped 1 base and J dropped 5; count of bases not matched to a gene: 7. The CDR3 spans 15 residues. The CDR3 coding sequence is TGTGCCAGCAGCTTAGTTTGGACAGGGCCTGACGAGCAGTACTTC. The encoded protein is CASSLVWTGPDEQYF.